The T cell receptor beta chain under discussion was sequenced for a study of OX40 agonist ivuxolimab in advanced cancers. Clones were read by immunoSEQ multiplex PCR, and TCRdb kept only the in-frame ones, dropping some. The sample lists approximately 50,000 clones, approximately 86% occurring once. V shed 5 bases and J shed 8 bases, with 6 bases lying between them. Germline-derived CDR1 and CDR2 are MDHEN and SYDVKM. The CDR3 totals 11 residues. The sequence derives from an adult with an advanced solid tumor such as melanoma, head and neck, liver or kidney cancer. The V and J genes are TRBV28 and TRBJ1-4, with D possibly TRBD1 on 5 matching bases. The sequencing here drew on CD4+ or CD8+ T cells sorted from blood, taken in a trial of the OX40 agonist ivuxolimab. The CDR3: CASSRGEKLFF. The CDR3 DNA reads as TGTGCCAGCAGTCGGGGGGAAAAACTGTTTTTT.